This entry lists 21 T cell receptor beta chains sequenced from one sample in a study of cytomegalovirus exposure and HLA in healthy donors. TCRdb's table, derived via immunoSEQ multiplex PCR, lists solely in-frame clones and lacks some. The sample carries 60,000 to 85,000 clones, approximately 95% recorded once. The specimen was PBMCs. These receptors were taken from a man between 18 and 35 years old in good health and CMV-seropositive.

The J gene is TRBJ2-7, the V gene TRBV10-3, with 7 bases identical to TRBD1. The CDR3 consists of 15 residues. The germline V gene encodes CDR1 ENHRY and CDR2 SYGVKD. J was trimmed by 3 bases and V by 10 bases; bases with no gene match: 15. CDR3 DNA: TGTGCCACCGAGGATCGAGGGACAGAGGGCTACGAGCAGTACTTC. This codes for CATEDRGTEGYEQYF.

The chain recombines TRBV5-6 with TRBJ2-7; no clear D. V was cut by 0 bases and J by 0 bases, with 7 bases left in between. CDR1 is SGHDT and CDR2 is YYEEEE in the germline V gene. The length of the CDR3 is 14 residues. This chain's CDR3 is CASSLAHSSYEQYF. CDR3 sequence (DNA): TGTGCCAGCAGCTTGGCGCACAGCTCCTACGAGCAGTACTTC.

CDR3 sequence: CASRHLDSSPVNTGELFF. The CDR3 DNA reads TGTGCCAGTAGGCACCTGGACAGTTCCCCTGTAAACACCGGGGAGCTGTTTTTT. The V call is TRBV19, the J call TRBJ2-2, with a possible D match to TRBD1 (6 bases). CDR3 length: 18 amino acids. Trimming took off 6 bases at V and 2 bases at J, with 22 bases between the two ends. From germline, CDR1 is LNHDA and CDR2 SQIVND (reference sequence).

The V and J genes are TRBV23-1 and TRBJ2-5, with TRBD1 matching over 10 bases. TRBV23-1 is sorted into the ORF group, with uncertain function. The CDR3 has 15 residues. V lost 6 bases and J lost 3; bases outside the gene matches: 7. This CDR3 reads CASRHPGQGKETQYF. The CDR3 DNA sequence: TGCGCCAGCAGACACCCGGGACAGGGGAAAGAGACCCAGTACTTC.

CDR3 loop: CASSYLREAAEQYF. The CDR3 bases are TGTGCCAGCAGTTACCTCCGAGAGGCAGCCGAGCAGTACTTC. This sequence joins TRBV28 and TRBJ2-7; D not resolved. The V and J ends lost 4 bases and 6 bases respectively, with 16 bases between them. Germline V gene lookup returns CDR1 MDHEN and CDR2 SYDVKM. The CDR3 totals 14 residues. The full variable domain, rest sourced from reference TRBV28 and TRBJ2-7, is DVKVTQSSRYLVKRTGEKVFLECVQDMDHENMFWYRQDPGLGLRLIYFSYDVKMKEKGDIPEGYSVSREKKERFSLILESASTNQTSMYLCASSYLREAAEQYFGPGTRLTVT.

This sequence joins TRBV6-5 and TRBJ1-5; D is possibly TRBD1 (5 bases). Trimming removed 0 bases at V and 8 bases at J, with 14 bases between. Germline V CDR1 and CDR2: MNHEY, SVGAGI. The CDR3 loop spans 15 amino acids. The CDR3 region has the DNA TGTGCCAGCAGTTACTCGTCCGGGGGGTATGAGCCCCAGCATTTT. This encodes CASSYSSGGYEPQHF.

The chain recombines TRBV5-1 with TRBJ2-5; the D is unclear. Germline assignment: CDR1 SGHRS and CDR2 YFSETQ. The CDR3 spans 14 residues. The germline V and J ends were trimmed by 0 bases and 2 bases, with 8 bases remaining between them. The CDR3 reads CASSLAGPQETQYF. CDR3 in DNA: TGCGCCAGCAGCTTGGCCGGTCCACAAGAGACCCAGTACTTC. Variable domain in full (rest from reference TRBV5-1 and TRBJ2-5): KAGVTQTPRYLIKTRGQQVTLSCSPISGHRSVSWYQQTPGQGLQFLFEYFSETQRNKGNFPGRFSGRQFSNSRSEMNVSTLELGDSALYLCASSLAGPQETQYFGPGTRLLVL.

This chain joins TRBV6-4 and TRBJ2-3; tentative D call: TRBD1 (5 bases). CDR1 is MRHNA, CDR2 SNTAGT, per germline. CDR3 size: 14 residues. Trimming pared 5 bases from V and 0 bases from J, leaving 9 bases between. Written as DNA, the CDR3 is TGTGCCAGCAGTTCCCAGGGTAGCACAGATACGCAGTATTTT. Translation gives CASSSQGSTDTQYF.

The chain combines TRBV28 with TRBJ2-1; weak D call: TRBD2 (5 bases). V dropped 6 bases and J dropped 6 bases, with 12 bases sitting between them. The V gene's germline CDR1 is MDHEN and CDR2 SYDVKM. CDR3 length: 13 residues. The CDR3, as DNA: TGTGCCAGCAGGGTTAGGAGCGGCAATGAGCAGTTCTTC. Residues: CASRVRSGNEQFF. The full variable domain, rest sourced from reference TRBV28 and TRBJ2-1, is DVKVTQSSRYLVKRTGEKVFLECVQDMDHENMFWYRQDPGLGLRLIYFSYDVKMKEKGDIPEGYSVSREKKERFSLILESASTNQTSMYLCASRVRSGNEQFFGPGTRLTVL.

J is TRBJ2-4 and V is TRBV28; 11 bases map to TRBD2. V gave up 5 bases and J gave up 4 bases; unmatched junction bases: 4. CDR1 is MDHEN and CDR2 is SYDVKM in the germline V gene. The CDR3 runs 15 residues. CDR3 region: CASSPGTSGKNIQYF. The CDR3 nucleotides read TGTGCCAGCAGTCCCGGGACTAGCGGTAAAAACATTCAGTACTTC.

The V call is TRBV7-9, the J call TRBJ1-2; D unresolved. CDR3 length: 15 amino acids. The V end lost 1 base, the J end lost 5 bases, and 14 bases lay between the germline ends. Looked up from germline, CDR1 is SEHNR and CDR2 is FQNEAQ (reference sequence). This CDR3 reads CASSLGSGSTYGYTF. The CDR3 DNA follows: TGTGCCAGCAGCTTAGGTTCGGGGAGTACGTATGGCTACACCTTC.

CDR3 loop: CASETGAVATNEKLFF. CDR3 in DNA: TGTGCCAGCGAGACAGGGGCCGTTGCAACTAATGAAAAACTGTTTTTT. The genes are TRBV28 and TRBJ1-4; TRBD1 matches 8 bases. The V gene's germline CDR1 is MDHEN and CDR2 SYDVKM. The V and J ends lost 8 bases and 0 bases, in that order; junction bases with no gene match: 8. The CDR3 is 16 amino acids.

The chain employs TRBV2 and TRBJ1-2; D uncertain. The CDR3 sequence is 14 residues long. Per the germline V gene, CDR1 is SNHLY and CDR2 is FYNNEI. V was clipped by 6 bases and J by 8 bases, with 19 bases between them. DNA of the CDR3: TGTGCCAGCAGCCCCACGGCGCAAACGGGGGGCTACACCTTC. This encodes CASSPTAQTGGYTF.

The chain links TRBV28 to TRBJ1-2; D unresolved. Germline V gene data show CDR1 as MDHEN and CDR2 as SYDVKM. This CDR3 has 14 residues. V shed 2 bases and J shed 3 bases, with 10 bases lying between them. The CDR3 DNA sequence: TGTGCCAGCAGTTTAGGCCGATCAGACTATGGCTACACCTTC. Its translation is CASSLGRSDYGYTF.

The rearrangement joins TRBV30 to TRBJ2-3, with D maybe TRBD2 (6 bases). Germline V gene lookup returns CDR1 GTSNPN and CDR2 SVGIG (reference sequence). The germline V and J ends were trimmed by 2 bases and 2 bases, with 11 bases remaining between them. This CDR3 is 14 amino acids long. The CDR3 loop reads CAWSQGLPTDTQYF. CDR3 coding DNA: TGTGCCTGGAGTCAGGGACTGCCCACAGATACGCAGTATTTT.

The chain joins TRBV5-5 to TRBJ2-7; D gene unclear. V lost 0 bases and J lost 2, with 12 bases in between. In germline, CDR1 is SGHKS, CDR2 YYEKEE (reference sequence). The length of the CDR3 is 15 residues. The CDR3 loop is CASSLAVTVTYEQYF. The CDR3, as DNA: TGTGCCAGCAGCTTGGCCGTAACAGTAACCTACGAGCAGTACTTC.

The chain recombines TRBV5-6 with TRBJ2-4; TRBD2 matches at 10 bases. Germline assignment: CDR1 SGHDT and CDR2 YYEEEE. The CDR3 length is 16 residues. V lost 4 bases, J lost 0 bases, and 4 bases stayed unmatched. Here the CDR3 reads CASSLRLAGAKNIQYF. The CDR3 DNA reads as TGTGCCAGCAGCCTACGACTAGCGGGAGCCAAAAACATTCAGTACTTC.

The J gene is TRBJ1-2, the V gene TRBV28; D remains unclear. V lost 3 bases to trimming and J lost 4 bases, with 6 bases between them. Germline V gene sequence: CDR1 MDHEN, CDR2 SYDVKM. CDR3 size: 12 residues. The CDR3 region is CASSFGSYGYTF. The CDR3 DNA reads TGTGCCAGCAGTTTCGGGAGCTATGGCTACACCTTC.

The chain joins TRBV19 to TRBJ2-5; 7 nucleotides align to TRBD2. V was clipped by 5 bases and J by 7 bases; unmatched bases: 10. CDR1 and CDR2 from the germline V gene are LNHDA and SQIVND (reference sequence). There are 14 residues in the CDR3. The CDR3 loop reads CASSPLTSPGTQYF. Written as DNA, the CDR3 is TGTGCCAGTAGTCCCCTGACTAGCCCTGGGACCCAGTACTTC.

The chain links TRBV9 to TRBJ2-1, with D possibly TRBD2 on 5 matching bases. The CDR3 is 16 residues long. Trimming removed 0 bases at V and 5 bases at J, with 15 bases between. CDR1 is SGDLS, CDR2 YYNGEE, per germline. Here the CDR3 DNA reads TGTGCCAGCAGCGTAGAGTCGAGGCGGGCTAACAATGAGCAGTTCTTC. Translation gives CASSVESRRANNEQFF.

With regard to this clone: Germline and junction disagree at one end, which may indicate a read error. The chain combines TRBV7-7 with TRBJ2-1; maybe TRBD2 (5 bases). Per the germline V gene, CDR1 is SSHAT and CDR2 is FNYEAQ (reference sequence). This CDR3 is built from 16 residues. The CDR3: CASSPSIAGTYNEQFF. The CDR3 bases are TGTGCTAGCAGCCCCTCTATTGCGGGTACCTACAATGAGCAGTTCTTC.